A single sample is the source of the 17 T cell receptor beta chains below, sequenced in a study of cytomegalovirus exposure and HLA in healthy donors. This table comes from immunoSEQ multiplex PCR, and its TCRdb copy is limited to in-frame clones, with some not included. The data show about 250,000 clones, roughly 87% seen once. The sample was PBMCs. The receptor source for this set is a man between 18 and 35 years old in good health and CMV-seropositive.

The V gene is TRBV27, the J gene TRBJ2-1; TRBD2 matches at 8 bases. The J segment lost 0 bases and the V segment lost 7 bases, leaving 8 bases of the junction unmatched. Germline-derived CDR1 and CDR2 are MNHEY and SMNVEV (reference sequence). The length of the CDR3 is 16 residues. In DNA form, the CDR3 reads TGTGCCAGCACCAAAGGACTAGCACCCTCCTACAATGAGCAGTTCTTC. It specifies CASTKGLAPSYNEQFF.

J is TRBJ2-1 and V is TRBV9, with D possibly matching TRBD1 (6 bases). CDR3 length: 14 amino acids. Germline lookup yields CDR1 SGDLS and CDR2 YYNGEE. V shed 4 bases and J shed 4 bases, with 12 bases lying between them. The CDR3 nucleotides are TGTGCCAGCAGCCCTGCCGACAGGTACAATGAGCAGTTCTTC. It encodes CASSPADRYNEQFF.

The CDR3 bases are TGCGCCAGCAGCTTGGCCGCCACGAACACTGAAGCTTTCTTT. It is translated as CASSLAATNTEAFF. The V gene is TRBV5-1, the J gene TRBJ1-1, with D uncertain. Trimming removed 0 bases at V and 1 base at J, with 7 bases between. Germline-derived CDR1 and CDR2 are SGHRS and YFSETQ. The CDR3 extends over 14 amino acids.

The chain is built from TRBV18 and TRBJ2-1, with D maybe TRBD2 (5 bases). V was clipped by 4 bases and J by 3 bases, with 10 bases between them. CDR3 size: 14 residues. Germline CDR1 reads KGHSH; CDR2 reads LQKENI. The DNA for the CDR3 is TGTGCCAGCTCACAGGGTGGGAGCTACAATGAGCAGTTCTTC. Residues: CASSQGGSYNEQFF.

The V call is TRBV5-1, the J call TRBJ1-1; tentative D call: TRBD1 (5 bases). V lost 4 bases to trimming and J lost 4 bases, with 14 bases between them. The CDR3 totals 14 residues. CDR1 is SGHRS, CDR2 YFSETQ, per germline. The CDR3 loop reads CASSIRTRSTEAFF. The CDR3 bases are TGCGCCAGCAGCATCCGGACAAGGAGCACTGAAGCTTTCTTT.

The chain joins TRBV21-1 to TRBJ2-7; the D segment call TRBD2 is taken from the table without a DNA check. TRBV21-1 is a documented pseudogene. This CDR3 comprises 15 residues. The CDR3 reads CASNLTREVPYEQYF. The CDR3 nucleotides read TGTGCCAGCAACCTAACCCGGGAGGTTCCCTACGAGCAGTACTTC.

The chain couples TRBV9 to TRBJ2-3, with unresolved D. From germline, CDR1 is SGDLS and CDR2 YYNGEE. The CDR3 loop spans 13 amino acids. V lost 4 bases and J 5 bases, leaving 11 bases between the germline ends. DNA for the CDR3: TGTGCCAGCAGCTTCGACTTGTTAGATACGCAGTATTTT. This translates into CASSFDLLDTQYF.

The chain uses TRBV6-1 and TRBJ2-7, with TRBD1 as a possible D gene (6 bases). The ends were cut back, 8 bases at V and 6 bases at J, with 17 bases in the middle. Germline lookup yields CDR1 MNHNS and CDR2 SASEGT. This CDR3 has 13 amino acids. CDR3 protein: CASGERGFGEQYF. The CDR3, as DNA: TGTGCCAGCGGGGAAAGGGGGTTCGGCGAGCAGTACTTC.

The chain couples TRBV7-6 to TRBJ2-3, with D tentatively TRBD1 or TRBD2 (5 bases each). The CDR3 sequence is 17 residues long. CDR1 and CDR2 (germline): SGHVS, FNYEAQ. V gave up 0 bases and J gave up 0 bases, with 13 bases separating them. CDR3 protein: CASSLAGVGGSTDTQYF. CDR3 in DNA: TGTGCCAGCAGCTTAGCAGGCGTTGGGGGTAGCACAGATACGCAGTATTTT. The full variable domain, in which reference TRBV7-6 and TRBJ2-3 provide the parts outside the CDR3, is GAGVSQSPRYKVTKRGQDVALRCDPISGHVSLYWYRQALGQGPEFLTYFNYEAQQDKSGLPNDRFSAERPEGSISTLTIQRTEQRDSAMYRCASSLAGVGGSTDTQYFGPGTRLTVL.

The rearrangement links TRBV25-1 to TRBJ2-7, with D possibly matching TRBD1 (5 bases). V was trimmed by 1 base and J by 5 bases, leaving 24 bases between them. This CDR3 is 18 amino acids long. Germline V gene data show CDR1 as MGHDK and CDR2 as SYGVNS. DNA for the CDR3: TGTGCCAGCAGTGAATTGGGTATGGGGCAGGGTCAACTCGACGAGCAGTACTTC. This encodes CASSELGMGQGQLDEQYF.

The J gene is TRBJ2-3, the V gene TRBV10-1; 11 bases fit TRBD2. Losses at the gene ends were 6 bases for V and 0 bases for J; bases not matched to a gene: 5. Germline loops: CDR1 WNHNN, CDR2 SYGVQD (reference sequence). The CDR3 length is 16 residues. The chain's CDR3 is CASREGLAASTDTQYF. Here the CDR3 DNA reads TGCGCCAGCAGAGAGGGACTAGCGGCTAGCACAGATACGCAGTATTTT.

This chain connects TRBV30 to TRBJ2-7, with TRBD2 matching 8 bases. Germline assignment: CDR1 GTSNPN and CDR2 SVGIG (reference sequence). The CDR3 consists of 14 residues. V lost 2 bases and J lost 0; bases outside the gene matches: 3. This CDR3 reads CAWSYSGNSYEQYF. CDR3 nucleotides: TGTGCCTGGAGTTATAGCGGGAACTCCTACGAGCAGTACTTC.

The chain uses TRBV2 and TRBJ1-1; 7 positions match TRBD1. Germline values: CDR1 SNHLY, CDR2 FYNNEI. The V segment lost 3 bases and the J segment 3 bases; nucleotides outside the gene matches: 4. The CDR3 runs 14 residues. The CDR3 DNA is TGTGCCAGCAGTGACTCGACAGGGTACACTGAAGCTTTCTTT. Its protein is CASSDSTGYTEAFF.

J is TRBJ1-5 and V is TRBV11-2; the D gene is possibly TRBD1 (5 bases). The germline CDR1 and CDR2 sequences are SGHAT and FQNNGV. This CDR3 is built from 14 residues. V lost 5 bases to trimming and J lost 7 bases, with 15 bases between them. CDR3 sequence (DNA): TGTGCCAGCAGCATCGGGCCCAGGGAGCAGCCCCAGCATTTT. Amino acids: CASSIGPREQPQHF.

The chain employs TRBV5-1 and TRBJ1-1; 7 bases map to TRBD1. This CDR3 has 16 residues. From germline, CDR1 is SGHRS and CDR2 YFSETQ. The junction had 10 bases not matched to a gene; V was cut back by 5 bases and J by 0 bases. The CDR3 nucleotides read TGCGCCAGCAGAACTGACAGGGCGGGACTGAACACTGAAGCTTTCTTT. Translated: CASRTDRAGLNTEAFF.

This clone was counted between two and nine times. The chain links TRBV15 to TRBJ1-5; the D gene is possibly TRBD1 (6 bases). Germline V gene lookup returns CDR1 LNHNV and CDR2 YYDKDF (reference sequence). This CDR3 comprises 15 residues. Trimming stripped 0 bases from V and 2 bases from J, with 8 bases between. The chain's CDR3 is CATSRDAGGNQPQHF. The CDR3 DNA follows: TGTGCCACCAGCAGAGATGCAGGGGGCAATCAGCCCCAGCATTTT.

V usage is TRBV19 and J usage is TRBJ2-7, with D uncertain. The CDR3 is 16 residues long. In germline, CDR1 is LNHDA, CDR2 SQIVND (reference sequence). V shed 0 bases and J shed 0 bases, with 12 bases lying between them. CDR3 in amino acids: CASSIEGRASSYEQYF. The DNA of the CDR3 is TGTGCCAGTAGTATAGAAGGTCGAGCGTCCTCCTACGAGCAGTACTTC.